Listed below are T cell receptor beta chains from one sample, sequenced in a study of T cell repertoires in cytomegalovirus infection. MiXCR was run by TCRdb on the reads, yielding one entry per CDR3 protein. The sample comprises under 600,000 distinct CDR3 sequences, 16% of which are singletons, and 20% to 30% rests with the top ten. What was sequenced was CD8+ T cells from PBMCs. Source of these receptors: a human donor in good health (CMV status not recorded). Some clones in this sample may be carry-over from other donors' samples. The conserved cysteine and the conserved F or W are not part of the CDR3 here.

j_call,v_call,cdr3_length,cdr3_aa
TRBJ2-7,TRBV28,13,ASKVGSRFAAEQY
TRBJ2-3,TRBV4-1,15,ASSQVGTRGITDTQY
TRBJ2-1,TRBV7-9,14,ASSPPGGGTYNEQF
TRBJ1-1,TRBV12-3/TRBV12-4,12,ASSLAGAATEAF
TRBJ1-6,TRBV7-2,13,ASSLNRNLNSPLH
TRBJ2-3,TRBV27,13,ASSFDAGALDTQY
TRBJ2-7,TRBV15,14,ATSRDSRGHSYEQY
TRBJ2-3,TRBV9,14,ASSVGSGGIVDTQY
TRBJ2-5,TRBV3-1,12,ASSPPALGETQY
TRBJ1-3,TRBV11-2,16,ASSLAIWNAGTGNTIY
TRBJ2-7,TRBV7-9,14,ASRGWTSRSSYEQY
TRBJ2-1,TRBV24-1,10,ATSSSYNEQF
TRBJ1-1,TRBV6-5,11,ARSLTGSTEAF
TRBJ2-3,TRBV20-1,16,SAPLHPQTSGSTDTQY
TRBJ2-6,TRBV7-7,13,ASSLGEAGANVLT
TRBJ2-2,TRBV6-1,12,ASSELRGAGELF
TRBJ1-1,TRBV7-9,10,ASSDRGQGAF
TRBJ2-7,TRBV4-2,15,ASSQDSALSITSEQY
TRBJ2-1,TRBV6-1,13,ASSHLGGGVNEQF
TRBJ2-1,TRBV7-9,14,ASSLKGTSAYNEQF
TRBJ1-3,TRBV7-8,16,ASSLAAGTANSGNTIY
TRBJ1-2,TRBV7-6,14,ASSLGQGGADYGYT
TRBJ2-7,TRBV15,13,ATSRDRTSGYEQY
TRBJ2-1,TRBV27,19,ASTTLGRQPPKPSSYNKQF
TRBJ2-1,TRBV3-1,14,ASSPSTSGSYNEQF
TRBJ1-2,TRBV27,12,ASSSRGTVPGYT
TRBJ2-7,TRBV7-8,13,ASSGSGEGLYEQY
TRBJ2-7,TRBV20-1,13,SAHGASGTSYEQY
TRBJ1-3,TRBV7-9,15,ASSSRETGGSGNTIY
TRBJ1-1,TRBV20-1,13,SARTWTGTNTEAF
TRBJ1-1,TRBV19,13,ASSIAFSGTPEAF
TRBJ1-1,TRBV27,12,ASTKGTVNTEAF
TRBJ2-5,TRBV12-3/TRBV12-4,13,ASSHPRGGEETQY
TRBJ2-1,TRBV19,14,ASSIEGSQGYNEQF
TRBJ2-2,TRBV28,14,ASSASSGKNTGELF
TRBJ2-7,TRBV27,13,ASSKNSGSGYEQY
TRBJ2-1,TRBV19,16,ASSMPAIAGPFYNEQF
TRBJ2-7,TRBV10-2,12,ASSTGGTGYEQY
TRBJ1-1,TRBV19,12,ASSISEGPPEAF
TRBJ2-7,TRBV7-9,15,ASSPKGGAGPTYEQY
TRBJ2-2,TRBV7-3,15,ASSLSGTSLPGGELF
TRBJ2-3,TRBV24-1,12,ATSANSITDTQY
TRBJ2-1,TRBV20-1,11,SPGLAGVNEQF
TRBJ2-3,TRBV29-1,13,SISPGIRATDTQY
TRBJ1-1,TRBV2,12,ASPGGSTNTEAF
TRBJ1-3,TRBV2,13,ASKGRTYSGNTIY
TRBJ2-1,TRBV19,14,ASRRLYGQGTGEQF
TRBJ1-1,TRBV3-1,14,ASSQGKRLTNTEAF
TRBJ1-1,TRBV7-9,13,ASINPGDSNTEAF
TRBJ2-1,TRBV6-1,14,ASSEGGPYSYNEQF